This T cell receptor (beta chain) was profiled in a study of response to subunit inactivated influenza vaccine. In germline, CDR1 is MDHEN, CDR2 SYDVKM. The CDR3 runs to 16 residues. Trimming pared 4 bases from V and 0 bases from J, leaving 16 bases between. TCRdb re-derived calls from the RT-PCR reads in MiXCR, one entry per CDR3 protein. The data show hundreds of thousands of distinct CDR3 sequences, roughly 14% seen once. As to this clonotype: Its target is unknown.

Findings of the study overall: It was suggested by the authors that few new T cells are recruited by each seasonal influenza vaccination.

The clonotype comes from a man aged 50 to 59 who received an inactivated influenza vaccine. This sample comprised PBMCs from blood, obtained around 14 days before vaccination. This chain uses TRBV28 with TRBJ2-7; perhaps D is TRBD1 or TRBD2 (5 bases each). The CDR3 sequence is CASSSGTAFFSYEQYF. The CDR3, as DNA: TGTGCCAGCAGTTCCGGGACGGCGTTCTTCTCCTACGAGCAGTACTTC.